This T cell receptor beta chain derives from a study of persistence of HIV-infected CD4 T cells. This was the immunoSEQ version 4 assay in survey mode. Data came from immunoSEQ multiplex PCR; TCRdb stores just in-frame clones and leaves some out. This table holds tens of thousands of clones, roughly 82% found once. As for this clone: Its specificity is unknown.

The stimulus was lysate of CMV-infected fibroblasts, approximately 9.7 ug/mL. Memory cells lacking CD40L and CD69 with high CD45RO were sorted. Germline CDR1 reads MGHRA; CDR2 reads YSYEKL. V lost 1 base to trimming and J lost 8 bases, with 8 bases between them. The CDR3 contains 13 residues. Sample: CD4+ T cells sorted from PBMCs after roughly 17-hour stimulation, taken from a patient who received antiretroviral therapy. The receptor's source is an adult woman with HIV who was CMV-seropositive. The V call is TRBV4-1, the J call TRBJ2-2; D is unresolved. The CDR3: CASSQVGLGELFF. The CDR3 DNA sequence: TGCGCCAGCAGCCAAGTTGGGTTGGGGGAGCTGTTTTTT.